This T cell receptor beta chain was recorded in a study of monozygotic twins with inflammatory bowel disease. Germline V gives CDR1 MDHEN, CDR2 SYDVKM. This CDR3 is built from 14 residues. Template switching incorporated UMIs with a 6-nucleotide sample barcode. From its re-call of the 5' RACE reads, TCRdb lists each CDR3 protein once, without DNA. The sample includes 300,000 to 400,000 distinct CDR3 sequences. The chain joins TRBV28 to TRBJ2-3; TCRdb's D call, TRBD1, is unchecked because there is no DNA. The receptor was isolated from a human donor with ulcerative colitis or Crohn's disease, or a healthy co-twin of an affected twin (not recorded which). Sequenced: blood. This chain's CDR3 is CACHSTGEADTQYF.